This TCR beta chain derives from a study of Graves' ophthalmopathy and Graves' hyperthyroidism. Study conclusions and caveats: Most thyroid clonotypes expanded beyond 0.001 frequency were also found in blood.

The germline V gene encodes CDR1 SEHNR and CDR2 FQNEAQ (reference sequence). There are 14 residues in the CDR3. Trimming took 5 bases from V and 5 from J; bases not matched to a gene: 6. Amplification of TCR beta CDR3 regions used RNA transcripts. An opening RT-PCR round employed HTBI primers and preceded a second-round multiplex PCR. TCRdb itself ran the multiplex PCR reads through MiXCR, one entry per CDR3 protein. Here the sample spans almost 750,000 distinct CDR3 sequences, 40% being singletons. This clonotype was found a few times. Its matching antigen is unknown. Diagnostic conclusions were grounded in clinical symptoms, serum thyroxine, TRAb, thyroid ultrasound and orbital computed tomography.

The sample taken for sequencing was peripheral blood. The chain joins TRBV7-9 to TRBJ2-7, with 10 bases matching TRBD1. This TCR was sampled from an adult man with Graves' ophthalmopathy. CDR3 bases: TGTGCCAGCAGCCCCGGGACAGGGGCCAACGAGCAGTACTTC. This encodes CASSPGTGANEQYF.